This T cell receptor beta chain was retrieved from a study of blood T cell repertoires in COVID-19. Germline assignment: CDR1 SEHNR and CDR2 FQNEAQ (reference sequence). The CDR3 runs 13 residues. V lost 5 bases to trimming and J lost 1 base, with 8 bases between them. Sequencing was performed with immunoSEQ multiplex PCR; in TCRdb, only in-frame clones are kept and a portion is missing. Of about 100,000 clones in the sample, approximately 80% were seen once. V gene TRBV7-9 combines with J gene TRBJ1-1, with D unclear. This sequence originates from a woman in her seventies with acute or convalescent COVID-19. Sequencing used peripheral blood. Here the CDR3 DNA reads TGTGCCAGCAGCCAGCAGGAGAACACTGAAGCTTTCTTT. Its translation: CASSQQENTEAFF.